This entry concerns a single TCR beta chain. What it recognizes is unknown. These data come from a study of T cell clones after liver transplantation. About the research overall: A pre-transplant mixed lymphocyte reaction with TCRbeta sequencing defined graft-donor-reactive clones followed in post-transplant blood. Tolerant meant at least one year fully off immunosuppression without liver enzymes above twice normal. Blood was drawn pre-transplant, before withdrawal, and after full or failed withdrawal.

Study findings and constraints: A significant post-transplant drop in circulating graft-donor-reactive CD4 TCRbeta sequences occurred in most of the 8 subjects.

V was trimmed by 1 base and J by 8 bases, leaving 15 bases between them. Germline V gene lookup returns CDR1 LNHDA and CDR2 SQIVND (reference sequence). This CDR3 contains 16 residues. Sequencing was performed with immunoSEQ multiplex PCR; in TCRdb, only in-frame clones are kept and a portion is missing. The sample carries fewer than 110,000 clones, approximately 79% recorded once. The sample here was CD4+ T cells from blood, taken around 49 months after liver transplant. The TCR comes from a human patient who received a liver transplant. Some T cells may be provided by the graft donor. The chain joins TRBV19 to TRBJ1-6, with D maybe TRBD1 (6 bases). CDR3 sequence: CASSIGIGGSDSPLHF. The CDR3 nucleotides read TGTGCCAGTAGTATAGGAATAGGGGGAAGTGATTCACCCCTCCACTTT.